This is a list of T cell receptor beta chains from one sample in a study of blood T cell repertoires in COVID-19. Clones were read by immunoSEQ multiplex PCR, and TCRdb kept only the in-frame ones, dropping some. The sample holds roughly 280,000 clones, around 86% seen once. Sequenced input: peripheral blood. These receptors all come from a middle-aged man with active or convalescent COVID-19. Both conserved end residues are part of each CDR3. D genes are given only for firm matches. Part of the rows lack a size; the others show once, few, many or a class for expanded clones.

CDR3 DNA,CDR3 protein,J gene,clone size,D gene,CDR3 length,V gene
TGCAGCGTCCCCTTAATTGGGACACGAGACGAATCGAACACCGGGGAGCTGTTTTTT,CSVPLIGTRDESNTGELFF,TRBJ2-2,.,.,19,TRBV29-1
TGTGCCAGCAGCGTCGCCGGGACAGGGGTCACTGAAGCTTTCTTT,CASSVAGTGVTEAFF,TRBJ1-1,.,TRBD1,15,TRBV9
TGTGCCAGCAGCTCTATTGCGGGGGAGGGTGGAAATCAGCCCCAGCATTTT,CASSSIAGEGGNQPQHF,TRBJ1-5,.,.,17,TRBV19
TGTGCCAGCTCACCCCCACAGGCCTCTGGAAACACCATATATTTT,CASSPPQASGNTIYF,TRBJ1-3,.,.,15,TRBV18
TGTGCCAGTAGCCAATCCGGGGGGAGCTCCTACAATGAGCAGTTCTTC,CASSQSGGSSYNEQFF,TRBJ2-1,once,TRBD2,16,TRBV19
TGTGCCAGCAGTTACTCGGCTCCCCACAACACCGGGGAGCTGTTTTTT,CASSYSAPHNTGELFF,TRBJ2-2,.,.,16,TRBV6-5
TGTGCCAGCAGCGGGGGGGGACTAGCGGCCAACTGGGGTGACGAGCAGTACTTC,CASSGGGLAANWGDEQYF,TRBJ2-7,few,TRBD2,18,TRBV3-1/TRBV3-2
TGTGCCAGCCGGTGGGGACAGGGGGAGACCCAGTACTTC,CASRWGQGETQYF,TRBJ2-5,.,TRBD1,13,TRBV27
TGTGCCAGCTCACCACCGGGGACAGGGTATACGAACACCGGGGAGCTGTTTTTT,CASSPPGTGYTNTGELFF,TRBJ2-2,.,TRBD1,18,TRBV18
TGTGCCAGCAGCCAAGTTGGAGGACGTTCTTATGGCTACACCTTC,CASSQVGGRSYGYTF,TRBJ1-2,once,.,15,TRBV14
TGTGCCAGCAGCAATTACAATCGGAGGACTGGGGCCAACGTCCTGACTTTC,CASSNYNRRTGANVLTF,TRBJ2-6,.,.,17,TRBV21-1
TGTGCCAGCAGTCTGTGGACAGGGTGGACTGAAGCTTTCTTT,CASSLWTGWTEAFF,TRBJ1-1,.,TRBD1,14,TRBV27
TGTGCCAGCAGTTCCCCTAGCTACGAGCAGTACTTC,CASSSPSYEQYF,TRBJ2-7,.,.,12,TRBV6-6
TGTGCCAGCGGTCAGAATGGCTACACCTTC,CASGQNGYTF,TRBJ1-2,.,.,10,TRBV7-9
TGTGCCAGTAGTATAGGGACAGGGGAATACACCGGGGAGCTGTTTTTT,CASSIGTGEYTGELFF,TRBJ2-2,.,TRBD1,16,TRBV19
TGTGCCAGCAGCCCTACAGTAAGGACTAGCGGCGAGCAGTACTTC,CASSPTVRTSGEQYF,TRBJ2-7,.,TRBD2,15,TRBV3-1/TRBV3-2
TGTGCCAGCAGTGAGGGACAGGGCGGTAAAAACATTCAGTACTTC,CASSEGQGGKNIQYF,TRBJ2-4,once,TRBD1,15,TRBV11-3
TGTGCCAGCAGCCATAGCGCGGGAGGGCCGCTGGGGGGGGAGCAGTACTTC,CASSHSAGGPLGGEQYF,TRBJ2-7,.,TRBD2,17,TRBV11-3
TGTGCCGCCGACAGCCCAAGGCCGGGTACGCAGTATTTT,CAADSPRPGTQYF,TRBJ2-3,once,.,13,TRBV2
TGTGCCAGCAGTTTAACAGGGGATAATCAGCCCCAGCATTTT,CASSLTGDNQPQHF,TRBJ1-5,.,TRBD1,14,TRBV27
TGTGCCAGTAGTATAAACCCCCCTGGGAGGGGCGTCGGAGGGGAGCTGTTTTTT,CASSINPPGRGVGGELFF,TRBJ2-2,.,TRBD2,18,TRBV19
TGCGCCAGCAGTGTGAGGACAGGGGCCCTATACGGCTACACCTTC,CASSVRTGALYGYTF,TRBJ1-2,.,TRBD1,15,TRBV10-1
TGCGCCAGCAGCCAACCCTATGCTGACAGGGACACCGGGGAGCTGTTTTTT,CASSQPYADRDTGELFF,TRBJ2-2,.,TRBD1,17,TRBV4-1
TGTGCCAGCAGCACCCCCTATAGCGGGGGGGCCGGAGATACGCAGTATTTT,CASSTPYSGGAGDTQYF,TRBJ2-3,.,TRBD2,17,TRBV3-1/TRBV3-2
TGCGCCAGCAGCCAAGTTAAGTCTGCAAGGGGGAATGAAAAACTGTTTTTT,CASSQVKSARGNEKLFF,TRBJ1-4,.,.,17,TRBV4-1
TGTGCCAGCAGCTTGGCCGGGACCAAAAACATTCAGTACTTC,CASSLAGTKNIQYF,TRBJ2-4,.,.,14,TRBV5-6
TGCGCCAGCCGACAGGGTCAGGCCACCGGGGAGCTGTTTTTT,CASRQGQATGELFF,TRBJ2-2,.,TRBD1,14,TRBV10-1
TGTGCCAGCAGCTCTACTCGGAGTACCGAAGCTTTCTTT,CASSSTRSTEAFF,TRBJ1-1,.,.,13,TRBV27
TGTGCCAGCAGCCGCGGGGGGGAGACCCAGTACTTC,CASSRGGETQYF,TRBJ2-5,.,TRBD2,12,TRBV11-2
TGTGCCATCCAGGGTCGGGATTCACCCCTCCACTTT,CAIQGRDSPLHF,TRBJ1-6,.,.,12,TRBV28